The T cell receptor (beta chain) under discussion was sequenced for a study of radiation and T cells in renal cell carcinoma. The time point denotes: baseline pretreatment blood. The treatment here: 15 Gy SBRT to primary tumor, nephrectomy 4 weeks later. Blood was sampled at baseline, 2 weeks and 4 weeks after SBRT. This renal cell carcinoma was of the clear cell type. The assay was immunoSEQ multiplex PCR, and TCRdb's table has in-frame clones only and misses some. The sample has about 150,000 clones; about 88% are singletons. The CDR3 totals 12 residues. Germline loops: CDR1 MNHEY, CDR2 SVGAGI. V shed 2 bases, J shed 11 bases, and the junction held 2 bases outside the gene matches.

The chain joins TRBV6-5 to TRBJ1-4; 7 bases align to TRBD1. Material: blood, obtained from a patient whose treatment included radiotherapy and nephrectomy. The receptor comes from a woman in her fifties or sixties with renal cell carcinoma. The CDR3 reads CASSYDRDKLFF. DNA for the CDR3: TGTGCCAGCAGTTACGACAGGGACAAACTGTTTTTT.